A selection of T cell receptor beta chains follows, all from one sample in a study of blood T cell repertoires in COVID-19. The assay was immunoSEQ multiplex PCR, and TCRdb's table has in-frame clones only and misses some. Here the sample spans tens of thousands of clones, around nine tenths being singletons. Sequencing input: peripheral blood. The source of these receptors is a human donor in a cohort sampled during active COVID-19. The CDR3 runs from the conserved cysteine through the conserved F or W. D genes are given only for firm matches. A row's size may be missing; if present it is once, few, many or a size class.

j_call: TRBJ2-1; clone_size: -; v_call: TRBV11-2; d_call: -; cdr3_nt: TGTGCCAGCAGCTTAAGGTACAGCTCCTACAATGAGCAGTTCTTC; cdr3_aa: CASSLRYSSYNEQFF
j_call: TRBJ1-6; clone_size: -; v_call: TRBV30; d_call: TRBD1; cdr3_nt: TGTGCCTGGAGTGCGGGACAGGGAAATTCACCCCTCCACTTT; cdr3_aa: CAWSAGQGNSPLHF
j_call: TRBJ1-2; clone_size: -; v_call: TRBV28; d_call: -; cdr3_nt: TGTGCCAGCAGTTCTCCGGCGGGGGGCGCCAACTATGGCTACACCTTC; cdr3_aa: CASSSPAGGANYGYTF
j_call: TRBJ1-2; clone_size: -; v_call: TRBV7-3; d_call: -; cdr3_nt: TGTGCCAGCAGCCCGCAGGGGAGTAGGAATGGCTACACCTTC; cdr3_aa: CASSPQGSRNGYTF
j_call: TRBJ1-4; clone_size: -; v_call: TRBV30; d_call: -; cdr3_nt: TGTGCCTGGAGTAGAACCGGGACTGAGCCGGAAAAACTGTTTTTT; cdr3_aa: CAWSRTGTEPEKLFF
j_call: TRBJ2-3; clone_size: -; v_call: TRBV28; d_call: TRBD2; cdr3_nt: TGTGCCAGCAGTCCTCTTAGCGGGAGGGCCGGAGATACGCAGTATTTT; cdr3_aa: CASSPLSGRAGDTQYF
j_call: TRBJ2-2; clone_size: -; v_call: TRBV6-5; d_call: -; cdr3_nt: TGTGCCAGCAGCCGCGGGTCAAACACCGGGGAGCTGTTTTTT; cdr3_aa: CASSRGSNTGELFF
j_call: TRBJ2-1; clone_size: -; v_call: TRBV6-5; d_call: TRBD2; cdr3_nt: TGTGCCAGCAGTTTGGAAGCGGGGTACAATGAGCAGTTCTTC; cdr3_aa: CASSLEAGYNEQFF
j_call: TRBJ1-4; clone_size: once; v_call: TRBV28; d_call: -; cdr3_nt: TGTGCCAGCAGTTCAACAGGGACCGCAACTAATGAAAAACTGTTTTTT; cdr3_aa: CASSSTGTATNEKLFF
j_call: TRBJ2-2; clone_size: -; v_call: TRBV4-3; d_call: -; cdr3_nt: TGCGCCAGCAGCACGGGGGGCCTAATGATCGGGGAGCTGTTTTTT; cdr3_aa: CASSTGGLMIGELFF
j_call: TRBJ2-7; clone_size: -; v_call: TRBV29-1; d_call: -; cdr3_nt: TGCAGCGTTGAAGAGGGCTCACACAGAGCCTACGAGCAGTACTTC; cdr3_aa: CSVEEGSHRAYEQYF
j_call: TRBJ2-5; clone_size: -; v_call: TRBV4-1; d_call: -; cdr3_nt: TGCGCCAGCAGCCAAGTAGGGGCGGAGACCCAGTACTTC; cdr3_aa: CASSQVGAETQYF
j_call: TRBJ1-1; clone_size: -; v_call: TRBV30; d_call: -; cdr3_nt: TGTGCCTGGAGTGTAAGGGGCAACACTGAAGCTTTCTTT; cdr3_aa: CAWSVRGNTEAFF
j_call: TRBJ1-2; clone_size: -; v_call: TRBV5-4; d_call: -; cdr3_nt: TGTGCCAGCAGCTTCGACACCTTCTATGGCTACACCTTC; cdr3_aa: CASSFDTFYGYTF
j_call: TRBJ2-1; clone_size: -; v_call: TRBV28; d_call: TRBD1; cdr3_nt: TGTGCCAGCAGGGCCGGGACAGGGTTTTCCAATGAGCAGTTCTTC; cdr3_aa: CASRAGTGFSNEQFF
j_call: TRBJ2-2; clone_size: few; v_call: TRBV19; d_call: -; cdr3_nt: TGTGCCAGTAGTCCCTGGAGGGGTGGACCAAACACCGGGGAGCTGTTTTTT; cdr3_aa: CASSPWRGGPNTGELFF
j_call: TRBJ1-5; clone_size: -; v_call: TRBV20-1; d_call: -; cdr3_nt: TGCAGTGCTAGTACGGGGGTGGAAGTTCAGCCCCAGCATTTT; cdr3_aa: CSASTGVEVQPQHF
j_call: TRBJ2-2; clone_size: few; v_call: TRBV6-4; d_call: -; cdr3_nt: TGTGCCAGCAGTGCGGGACAACTGAACACCGGGGAGCTGTTTTTT; cdr3_aa: CASSAGQLNTGELFF
j_call: TRBJ1-1; clone_size: -; v_call: TRBV6-6; d_call: TRBD1; cdr3_nt: TGTGCCAGCAGGTCCGACAGGGCGGTTTTATCCTACTTT; cdr3_aa: CASRSDRAVLSYF
j_call: TRBJ2-2; clone_size: once; v_call: TRBV7-2; d_call: TRBD1; cdr3_nt: TGTGCCAGCAGCTTACAGGGGGCCGACACCGGGGAGCTGTTTTTT; cdr3_aa: CASSLQGADTGELFF